What follows are 7 T cell receptor beta chains derived from one specimen sequenced in a study of T-cell reconstitution after alpha-beta-depleted transplantation in children. Preparing the TCRbeta library involved the use of unique molecular identifiers. TCRdb re-analysed the PCR reads in MiXCR, keeping a single row per CDR3 protein. The sample lists roughly 500,000 distinct CDR3 sequences, about an eighth seen once, with about 6% in the top ten. The sequenced sample was PBMCs from the stem cell graft donor, obtained from the stem cell graft. These TCRs come from a human donor who donated a stem cell graft to a child with combined immunodeficiency.

This chain links TRBV10-2 with TRBJ2-1; 8 bases match TRBD2. The J segment lost 7 bases and the V segment lost 9 bases, leaving 11 bases of the junction unmatched. Germline loops: CDR1 WSHSY, CDR2 SAAADI. The CDR3 spans 14 residues. This chain's CDR3 is CASRGTRSRNEQFF. Here the CDR3 DNA reads TGCGCCAGTAGAGGGACTAGGTCGCGGAATGAGCAGTTCTTC.

This clonotype was seen at least ten times. The chain has TRBV20-1 and TRBJ2-1, with D perhaps being TRBD1 or TRBD2 (5 bases each). V was pared by 0 bases and J by 0 bases, with 9 bases between. CDR1 DFQATT and CDR2 SNEGSKA come from the germline V gene (reference sequence). CDR3 size: 15 residues. The CDR3 reads CSAREGTSSYNEQFF. In nucleotides, the CDR3 is TGCAGTGCTAGAGAGGGGACGAGCTCCTACAATGAGCAGTTCTTC.

The J gene is TRBJ2-7, the V gene TRBV12-3 or TRBV12-4, with D possibly being TRBD1 (5 bases). The CDR3 has 12 residues. V was clipped by 8 bases and J by 2 bases, with 10 bases between them. CDR3: CASGAKAYEQYF. The CDR3 coding sequence is TGTGCCAGCGGGGCCAAAGCCTACGAGCAGTACTTC.

On this clonotype: An end of the junction does not agree with germline; a read error may underlie this. The genes are TRBV13 and TRBJ2-5, with 10 bases aligning to TRBD1. CDR3 length: 17 amino acids. Per the germline V gene, CDR1 is PRHDT and CDR2 is FYEKMQ (reference sequence). CDR3 in DNA: TGTGCCATCAGCCCTGTCCTCATCGACAGGGGGCCAGAGACCCAGTACTTC. It yields the protein CAISPVLIDRGPETQYF.

This clonotype has more than one count but fewer than ten. The V gene is TRBV20-1, the J gene TRBJ2-3; a possible D gene is TRBD1 (6 bases). V dropped 0 bases and J dropped 9 bases, with 13 bases sitting between them. Germline V gives CDR1 DFQATT, CDR2 SNEGSKA (reference sequence). The CDR3 length is 13 residues. In DNA form, the CDR3 reads TGCAGTGCTAGAGATTCAGGGGTCAGAACGCAGTATTTT. This translates into CSARDSGVRTQYF.

This clonotype was recorded at least ten times. The CDR3 region has the DNA TGTGCCAGCAGATCAGGGGTCGGTCAGCCCCAGCATTTT. This gives the protein CASRSGVGQPQHF. The rearrangement joins TRBV12-3 or TRBV12-4 to TRBJ1-5; a possible D gene is TRBD1 (6 bases). This CDR3 is built from 13 residues. Trimming removed 6 bases at V and 6 bases at J, with 12 bases between.

The CDR3 reads CASSPRAAARQETQYF. DNA for the CDR3: TGCGCCAGCAGCCCCCGTGCAGCGGCAAGACAAGAGACCCAGTACTTC. The chain has TRBV4-1 and TRBJ2-5, with D perhaps matching TRBD2 (5 bases). Germline V CDR1 and CDR2: MGHRA, YSYEKL. This CDR3 region has 16 residues. Trimming removed 4 bases from V and 2 bases from J, with 17 bases in between.